These 22 T cell receptor beta chains were all obtained from the same sample, sequenced in a study of blood T cell repertoires in COVID-19. TCRdb keeps only in-frame clones here, not all; method: immunoSEQ multiplex PCR. The sample lists about 360,000 clones, 70% to 90% seen once, with about 7.1% in the top ten. Sequenced sample: peripheral blood. The receptor source for this set is a woman between 55 and 75 years old with COVID-19, enrolled during active disease.

The rearrangement uses TRBV5-1 and TRBJ2-1, with D perhaps matching TRBD1 (7 bases). This CDR3 has 12 residues. The germline V and J ends were trimmed by 5 bases and 7 bases, with 10 bases remaining between them. Germline assignment: CDR1 SGHRS and CDR2 YFSETQ. The CDR3 loop reads CASRRDRNEQFF. In DNA form, the CDR3 reads TGCGCCAGCAGGCGGGACAGAAATGAGCAGTTCTTC.

The J gene is TRBJ1-2, the V gene TRBV7-9; D gene unclear. This CDR3 is 14 amino acids long. V was cut by 3 bases and J by 1 base, with 9 bases left in between. The germline gives CDR1 SEHNR, CDR2 FQNEAQ (reference sequence). The CDR3 nucleotides are TGTGCCAGCAGCTTTGGACTTAATAACTATGGCTACACCTTC. This gives the protein CASSFGLNNYGYTF.

This chain links TRBV4-2 with TRBJ1-1; 7 bases map to TRBD1. J lost 0 bases, V lost 4 bases, and 8 bases had no gene match. Per germline, CDR1 LGHNA and CDR2 YNFKEQ. The CDR3 covers 16 residues. The CDR3 here is CASSRSNRGMNTEAFF. The CDR3 coding sequence is TGTGCCAGCAGCCGATCTAACAGGGGAATGAACACTGAAGCTTTCTTT.

CDR3 DNA: TGTGCCAGCAGTTGGGGCAGCAATCAGCCCCAGCATTTT. It encodes CASSWGSNQPQHF. The chain joins TRBV28 to TRBJ1-5, with D possibly being TRBD1 (5 bases). CDR3 length: 13 residues. CDR1 and CDR2 from the germline V gene are MDHEN and SYDVKM. Trimming left V 4 bases short and J 1 base short, with 5 bases between.

In its sample, this clone was seen once. CDR3 loop: CAWRGTGVEKLFF. The DNA of the CDR3 is TGTGCCTGGAGAGGGACAGGGGTTGAAAAACTGTTTTTT. The rearrangement joins TRBV30 to TRBJ1-4; 10 bases agree with TRBD1. This CDR3 has 13 residues. Germline V gives CDR1 GTSNPN, CDR2 SVGIG (reference sequence). Trimming took 3 bases from V and 7 from J; bases not matched to a gene: 2.

The rearrangement joins TRBV9 to TRBJ1-2, with 7 nucleotides matching TRBD1. The V segment lost 3 bases and the J segment 7 bases; nucleotides outside the gene matches: 9. This CDR3 region has 14 residues. The V gene's germline CDR1 is SGDLS and CDR2 YYNGEE. The CDR3: CASSAPGGMGGYTF. The CDR3 coding sequence is TGTGCCAGCAGCGCCCCAGGGGGTATGGGTGGCTACACCTTC. The full variable domain, completed using reference TRBV9 and TRBJ1-2, is DSGVTQTPKHLITATGQRVTLRCSPRSGDLSVYWYQQSLDQGLQFLIQYYNGEERAKGNILERFSAQQFPDLHSELNLSSLELGDSALYFCASSAPGGMGGYTFGSGTRLTVV.

The CDR3 is CASSPGNTGELFF. As DNA, the CDR3 is TGTGCCAGCAGCCCGGGGAACACCGGGGAGCTGTTTTTT. The chain recombines TRBV7-7 with TRBJ2-2; D gene ambiguous. V was cut by 5 bases and J by 1 base, with 5 bases left in between. This CDR3 has 13 residues. CDR1 is SSHAT and CDR2 is FNYEAQ in the germline V gene (reference sequence). Looking up the rest from reference TRBV7-7 and TRBJ2-2 gives the full variable domain: GAGVSQSPRYKVTKRGQDVTLRCDPISSHATLYWYQQALGQGPEFLTYFNYEAQPDKSGLPSDRFSAERPEGSISTLTIQRTEQRDSAMYRCASSPGNTGELFFGEGSRLTVL.

The J gene is TRBJ2-1, the V gene TRBV9, with D uncertain. V gave up 5 bases and J gave up 7 bases, with 19 bases separating them. The CDR3 length is 15 residues. Germline V CDR1 and CDR2: SGDLS, YYNGEE. DNA for the CDR3: TGTGCCAGCAGTCGTGAGCGAAGCAGAGGAAATGAGCAGTTCTTC. Translated, it gives CASSRERSRGNEQFF.

The chain has TRBV29-1 and TRBJ2-1, with D maybe TRBD2 (6 bases). CDR1 and CDR2 (germline): SQVTM, ANQGSEA. The length of the CDR3 is 12 residues. V was shortened by 7 bases and J by 6 bases, with 13 bases between the two germline ends. CDR3 region: CSDGGGGNEQFF. Here the CDR3 DNA reads TGCAGCGACGGGGGTGGGGGCAATGAGCAGTTCTTC.

This rearrangement joins TRBV4-2 to TRBJ2-7; D might be TRBD2 (5 bases). V lost 1 base to trimming and J lost 0 bases, with 10 bases between them. The CDR3 has 15 amino acids. Germline V gene data show CDR1 as LGHNA and CDR2 as YNFKEQ. The CDR3 nucleotides read TGTGCCAGCAGCCAAGCGGGTGGGAGCTCCTACGAGCAGTACTTC. Translation gives CASSQAGGSSYEQYF.

The chain recombines TRBV20-1 with TRBJ1-4; TRBD1 might be the D (6 bases). The germline V and J ends were trimmed by 3 bases and 3 bases, with 14 bases remaining between them. This CDR3 has 15 amino acids. Germline CDR1 DFQATT, CDR2 SNEGSKA (reference sequence). The CDR3 region is CSASGGGPSNEKLFF. CDR3 DNA: TGCAGTGCTAGTGGAGGGGGTCCTTCTAATGAAAAACTGTTTTTT.

The chain joins TRBV10-3 to TRBJ2-3; a weak D match, TRBD1 (5 bases). Germline assignment: CDR1 ENHRY and CDR2 SYGVKD. The V end lost 7 bases, the J end lost 0 bases, and 8 bases lay between the germline ends. The CDR3 length is 13 residues. DNA of the CDR3: TGTGCCATCAAGGGGCCGAGCACAGATACGCAGTATTTT. Amino acid sequence: CAIKGPSTDTQYF.

The chain employs TRBV5-1 and TRBJ1-1; weak D call: TRBD1 (6 bases). Germline V gives CDR1 SGHRS, CDR2 YFSETQ. The V end lost 4 bases, the J end lost 4 bases, and 8 bases lay between the germline ends. The CDR3 extends over 12 amino acids. CDR3 DNA sequence: TGCGCCAGCAGCATCAGGGGCACTGAAGCTTTCTTT. Protein sequence: CASSIRGTEAFF.

The J gene is TRBJ1-6, the V gene TRBV4-1, with D unresolved. This CDR3 is 17 amino acids long. Germline CDR1 and CDR2: MGHRA and YSYEKL. Between the trimmed V and J ends, which lost 0 bases and 6 bases, there was a span of 15 bases. In DNA form, the CDR3 reads TGCGCCAGCAGCCAAGACGTAGCGGGGATTGGTAATTCACCCCTCCACTTT. The encoded protein is CASSQDVAGIGNSPLHF.

This chain uses TRBV3-1 (or the pseudogene TRBV3-2) with TRBJ1-1; D may be TRBD1 (5 bases). V lost 1 base, J lost 0 bases, and 12 bases lay in between. Germline CDR1 is LGHDT and CDR2 is YNNKEL (reference sequence). This CDR3 contains 16 residues. CDR3 nucleotide sequence: TGTGCCAGCAGCCAAGTGGCAGGGTACATGAACACTGAAGCTTTCTTT. It is translated as CASSQVAGYMNTEAFF.

The CDR3: CAINDRAQETQYF. The CDR3 DNA reads TGTGCCATCAATGACAGGGCCCAAGAGACCCAGTACTTC. The rearrangement links TRBV10-3 to TRBJ2-5, with 7 positions matching TRBD1. CDR3 size: 13 residues. CDR1 and CDR2 from the germline V gene are ENHRY and SYGVKD. With 7 bases clipped from V and 1 base from J, the junction kept 3 bases outside the gene matches.

As regards this clone: The identical CDR3 is also encoded by other nucleotide sequences in the sample. The V and J genes are TRBV11-3 and TRBJ1-2, with 9 bases identical to TRBD1. V was pared by 6 bases and J by 4 bases, with 3 bases of the junction left unmatched. From germline, CDR1 is SGHNT and CDR2 YENEEA. The CDR3 sequence is 13 residues long. The CDR3 DNA is TGTGCCAGCAGTTCGGACAGGGGCTATGGCTACACCTTC. This encodes CASSSDRGYGYTF. Drawing the rest from reference TRBV11-3 and TRBJ1-2, the complete variable domain is EAGVVQSPRYKIIEKKQPVAFWCNPISGHNTLYWYLQNLGQGPELLIRYENEEAVDDSQLPKDRFSAERLKGVDSTLKIQPAELGDSAVYLCASSSDRGYGYTFGSGTRLTVV.

The chain combines TRBV11-3 with TRBJ2-5; TRBD1 agrees at 9 bases. Germline loops: CDR1 SGHNT, CDR2 YENEEA. The CDR3 spans 14 residues. Trimming took 4 bases from V and 4 from J; bases not matched to a gene: 4. CDR3 DNA: TGTGCCAGCAGCTCGGGACAGGGATCAGAGACCCAGTACTTC. Encoded protein: CASSSGQGSETQYF.

The gene calls are TRBV29-1 and TRBJ2-3, with a tentative D call TRBD2 (6 bases). The CDR3 is made up of 14 amino acids. Trimming took off 4 bases at V and 2 bases at J, with 13 bases between the two ends. The germline CDR1 and CDR2 sequences are SQVTM and ANQGSEA. CDR3 in DNA: TGCAGCGTTGGCTCTTTACTAGCCACAGATACGCAGTATTTT. The encoded protein is CSVGSLLATDTQYF.

This clone has a handful of counts. The chain links TRBV6-2 or TRBV6-3 to TRBJ1-2, with 8 bases aligning to TRBD1. V shed 4 bases and J 4 bases; nucleotides not matched to a gene: 11. Germline CDR1 is MNHEY and CDR2 is SVGEGT. The CDR3 loop spans 16 amino acids. Here the CDR3 reads CASSSGTGRLVYGYTF. The CDR3 DNA reads TGTGCCAGCAGTTCTGGGACAGGCAGACTCGTCTATGGCTACACCTTC.

V and J are TRBV9 and TRBJ2-1; unclear D gene. CDR1 and CDR2 from the germline V gene are SGDLS and YYNGEE. This CDR3 has 14 amino acids. V was cut by 3 bases and J by 7 bases, with 14 bases left in between. CDR3 in amino acids: CASSGRQDLNEQFF. CDR3 nucleotides: TGTGCCAGCAGCGGAAGGCAGGATTTGAATGAGCAGTTCTTC.

This clone was detected only a few times. This rearrangement joins TRBV10-3 to TRBJ2-3; D possibly corresponds to TRBD2 (6 bases). CDR1 is ENHRY and CDR2 is SYGVKD in the germline V gene. The CDR3 is made up of 14 amino acids. V lost 8 bases and J 4 bases, leaving 16 bases between the germline ends. The CDR3 bases are TGTGCCATCGCTAAAGGGGACTCCGCAGATACGCAGTATTTT. This gives the protein CAIAKGDSADTQYF.